This T cell receptor (beta chain) was sequenced for a study of vaccination effects on CD4 cells after COVID-19. Study-level results: Late post-vaccination samples showed marked contraction of infection- and vaccine-induced clones.

Deletions cut 5 bases from V and 6 bases from J, with 4 bases between. Germline CDR1 reads LNHDA; CDR2 reads SQIVND (reference sequence). This CDR3 is 11 amino acids long. When more than 9 days of culture had elapsed, CD4+ T cells were isolated. IL-2 medium was substituted for half the medium on days 3 and 7. This clone has only a few counts. Its cognate antigen is unknown. Only in-frame clones appear in the TCRdb table, and some are missing; sequencing was by immunoSEQ multiplex PCR. This sample carries over 65,000 clones, more than 70% of them seen once, and the ten largest clones take about 2.1%. The input for sequencing was CD4+ T cells from PBMCs cultured without peptide, taken before COVID-19 vaccination. The chain couples TRBV19 to TRBJ2-2, with D hard to call. This receptor was identified in a human donor who received a COVID-19 vaccine. The CDR3 loop reads CASSPPGELFF. CDR3 DNA sequence: TGTGCCAGTAGTCCCCCCGGGGAGCTGTTTTTT.